These 26 T cell receptor beta chains were sequenced from one sample in a study of blood T cells in healthy people across ages. The authors ran a second PCR of about 7 to 11 cycles using a sample-barcoded 5' primer and a J-beta primer mix. TCRdb ran MiXCR on the 5' RACE reads and lists one entry per CDR3 protein. The table includes 550,000 to 650,000 distinct CDR3 sequences, approximately 30% detected once. The sequenced sample consisted of blood. These receptors were taken from an elderly woman in good health.

Comments on this clonotype: This may arise from a read error, as a much more abundant clone is one base away. This chain connects TRBV7-8 to TRBJ2-7; a possible D gene is TRBD1 (5 bases). Germline-derived CDR1 and CDR2 are SGHVS and FQNEAQ. Trimming took off 2 bases at V and 7 bases at J, with 15 bases between the two ends. CDR3 size: 14 residues. The CDR3 sequence: CASSLTLAGREQYF. Here the CDR3 DNA reads TGTGCCAGCAGCTTAACTTTGGCAGGGCGTGAGCAGTACTTC.

This clonotype was picked up a small number of times. A read error is possible here, since a much larger clone lies one base away. V and J are TRBV29-1 and TRBJ2-7, with 13 bases that match TRBD2. The CDR3 is 15 amino acids. V shed 5 bases, J shed 7 bases, and the junction held 11 bases outside the gene matches. Germline V lookup: CDR1 SQVTM, CDR2 ANQGSEA. This CDR3 reads CSVRLAGGRSNEQYF. CDR3 DNA sequence: TGCAGCGTTAGACTAGCGGGGGGCCGAAGCAATGAGCAGTACTTC.

A note on this clonotype: This may be a read error: a much more frequent sequence differs by one nucleotide. The CDR3 bases are TGTGCCGGCAGTCCGGGGATTACGCAGTATTTT. It specifies CAGSPGITQYF. This chain joins TRBV7-2 and TRBJ2-3, with TRBD2 as a possible D gene (5 bases). CDR1 is SGHTA, CDR2 FQGNSA, per germline. The CDR3 covers 11 residues. Combining the CDR3 with reference TRBV7-2 and TRBJ2-3 gives the whole variable domain GAGVSQSPSNKVTEKGKDVELRCDPISGHTALYWYRQSLGQGLEFLIYFQGNSAPDKSGLPSDRFSAERTGGSVSTLTIQRTQQEDSAVYLCAGSPGITQYFGPGTRLTVL.

The chain has TRBV3-1 and TRBJ1-1; maybe TRBD1 (6 bases). CDR1 is LGHDT and CDR2 is YNNKEL in the germline V gene (reference sequence). This CDR3 has 14 amino acids. Trimming shortened V by 1 base and J by 3 bases, and 9 bases separated the two germline ends. In DNA, the CDR3 is TGTGCCAGCAGCCAAGCCACAGGGTACACTGAAGCTTTCTTT. As protein: CASSQATGYTEAFF. Variable domain in full (rest from reference TRBV3-1 and TRBJ1-1): DTAVSQTPKYLVTQMGNDKSIKCEQNLGHDTMYWYKQDSKKFLKIMFSYNNKELIINETVPNRFSPKSPDKAHLNLHINSLELGDSAVYFCASSQATGYTEAFFGQGTRLTVV.

This sequence joins TRBV20-1 and TRBJ1-2, with D hard to call. Germline lookup yields CDR1 DFQATT and CDR2 SNEGSKA (reference sequence). The V end lost 0 bases, the J end lost 4 bases, and 9 bases lay between the germline ends. CDR3 size: 13 residues. Written as DNA, the CDR3 is TGCAGTGCTAGAGATAGCACTTCCTATGGCTACACCTTC. Protein sequence: CSARDSTSYGYTF.

The chain combines TRBV7-2 with TRBJ1-2; TRBD1 aligns across 8 bases. Germline lookup yields CDR1 SGHTA and CDR2 FQGNSA. The CDR3 is made up of 14 amino acids. V dropped 5 bases and J dropped 7; count of bases not matched to a gene: 9. Written as DNA, the CDR3 is TGTGCCAGCAGCCCGGACAGGGTTAAATGTGGCTACACCTTC. It specifies CASSPDRVKCGYTF.

J is TRBJ1-1 and V is TRBV6-1; D gene uncertain. The CDR3 spans 13 residues. Per germline, CDR1 MNHNS and CDR2 SASEGT. Deletions cut 7 bases from V and 1 base from J, with 10 bases between. The CDR3 sequence: CASNRVRNTEAFF. The DNA for the CDR3 is TGTGCCAGCAACCGGGTCAGGAACACTGAAGCTTTCTTT.

This clonotype was seen many times. V and J are TRBV20-1 and TRBJ2-1; D is possibly TRBD1 or TRBD2 (5 bases each). The CDR3 loop spans 15 amino acids. CDR1 is DFQATT and CDR2 is SNEGSKA in the germline V gene (reference sequence). Deletions cut 0 bases from V and 7 bases from J, with 16 bases between. The CDR3 region is CSARDGASPWNEQFF. The CDR3 bases are TGCAGTGCTAGAGATGGGGCTAGCCCATGGAATGAGCAGTTCTTC.

The chain has TRBV7-2 and TRBJ2-5; D gene uncertain. Germline V CDR1 and CDR2: SGHTA, FQGNSA. V was pared by 2 bases and J by 1 base, with 14 bases between. The CDR3 runs to 16 residues. For the CDR3, the DNA is TGTGCCAGCAGCTTACCGCCCATCCCTACCCAAGAGACCCAGTACTTC. It encodes CASSLPPIPTQETQYF.

The rearrangement joins TRBV7-9 to TRBJ1-1, with TRBD1 identical over 12 bases. CDR1 is SEHNR and CDR2 is FQNEAQ in the germline V gene (reference sequence). The CDR3 has 18 residues. J lost 1 base, V lost 4 bases, and 10 bases had no gene match. CDR3 loop: CASSSLVGTGGRNTEAFF. In nucleotides, the CDR3 is TGTGCCAGCAGCTCCCTAGTCGGGACAGGGGGCCGGAACACTGAAGCTTTCTTT.

Of note for this clonotype: A read error is possible here, since a much larger clone lies one base away. The chain carries TRBV7-9 and TRBJ2-5, with 10 bases lining up with TRBD2. With 5 bases clipped from V and 11 bases from J, the junction kept 14 bases outside the gene matches. Germline V gives CDR1 SEHNR, CDR2 FQNEAQ (reference sequence). The CDR3 spans 15 residues. Here the CDR3 reads CASSPQRGGRNEQYF. The CDR3 nucleotides are TGTGCCAGCAGCCCGCAGCGGGGGGGCCGAAATGAGCAGTACTTC. Complete variable domain (other parts from reference TRBV7-9 and TRBJ2-5): DTGVSQNPRHKITKRGQNVTFRCDPISEHNRLYWYRQTLGQGPEFLTYFQNEAQLEKSRLLSDRFSAERPKGSFSTLEIQRTEQGDSAMYLCASSPQRGGRNEQYFGPGTRLLVL.

At least ten counts were recorded for this clonotype. The rearrangement uses TRBV12-3 or TRBV12-4 and TRBJ2-3; 14 bases match TRBD2. Trimming at V came to 6 bases and at J to 8 bases, leaving 10 bases not matched to a gene. This CDR3 is built from 16 residues. This CDR3 is CASRAGTSGGVSTQYF. The CDR3 coding sequence is TGTGCCAGCAGAGCCGGGACTAGCGGGGGAGTTAGTACGCAGTATTTT.

The V call is TRBV7-2, the J call TRBJ1-4; 7 positions match TRBD1. Losses at the gene ends were 4 bases for V and 6 bases for J; bases not matched to a gene: 8. Germline assignment: CDR1 SGHTA and CDR2 FQGNSA. The CDR3 runs to 15 residues. The CDR3 DNA is TGTGCCAGCAGCTGGCGACAGGGCCCGGATGAAAAACTGTTTTTT. Protein sequence: CASSWRQGPDEKLFF.

The gene calls are TRBV20-1 and TRBJ1-4; 8 nucleotides align to TRBD1. The CDR3 length is 15 residues. Germline V gene data show CDR1 as DFQATT and CDR2 as SNEGSKA (reference sequence). J lost 8 bases, V lost 5 bases, and 13 bases had no gene match. CDR3 bases: TGCAGTGCTCGACGACCGACAGGGGCCTACGAAAAACTGTTTTTT. Amino acids: CSARRPTGAYEKLFF.

This clonotype has only a few counts. This chain uses TRBV20-1 with TRBJ2-7; no clear D. CDR1 is DFQATT, CDR2 SNEGSKA, per germline (reference sequence). The V and J ends lost 1 base and 0 bases respectively, with 13 bases between them. This CDR3 is 15 amino acids long. The CDR3 reads CSARGFGIDSYEQYF. The CDR3 DNA is TGCAGTGCTAGAGGTTTTGGCATAGACTCCTACGAGCAGTACTTC.

This clonotype has at least ten counts. J is TRBJ2-7 and V is TRBV14; 8 nucleotides match TRBD1. Germline V gene lookup returns CDR1 SGHDN and CDR2 FVKESK. The trim removed 3 bases at V and 2 bases at J, leaving 3 bases unmatched. The CDR3 spans 14 residues. This CDR3 is CASSHAGQAYEQYF. CDR3 sequence (DNA): TGTGCCAGCAGCCATGCGGGACAGGCCTACGAGCAGTACTTC.

The chain has TRBV6-1 and TRBJ1-5; TRBD1 aligns across 8 bases. Germline-derived CDR1 and CDR2 are MNHNS and SASEGT. The CDR3 runs to 17 residues. J gave up 2 bases and V 6 bases, and 12 bases lay outside the gene matches. The CDR3 DNA is TGTGCCAGCAGAAACGACAGGGGCCGGGGGCGCAATCAGCCCCAGCATTTT. Translation gives CASRNDRGRGRNQPQHF.

This clonotype appeared many times. A clone one base away is much larger, so this may be a read error. V usage is TRBV12-3 or TRBV12-4 and J usage is TRBJ2-3; TRBD2 might be the D (7 bases). This CDR3 contains 15 residues. The CDR3 sequence is CASSLAGGAVDAQYF. The CDR3 DNA reads as TGTGCCAGCAGTTTAGCGGGGGGGGCGGTAGATGCGCAGTATTTT.

CDR3 nucleotides: TGTGCCAGCGGCCCGTCTGTGCGGGAGACTAATGAAAAACTGTTTTTT. Translating it yields CASGPSVRETNEKLFF. The chain employs TRBV7-9 and TRBJ1-4; D is ambiguous. V was trimmed by 8 bases and J by 2 bases, leaving 18 bases between them. The length of the CDR3 is 16 residues. The germline gives CDR1 SEHNR, CDR2 FQNEAQ (reference sequence).

This clonotype was seen at least ten times. The chain recombines TRBV20-1 with TRBJ2-5; D not certain. With 1 base removed from V and 1 base from J, the gap between germline ends came to 13 bases. The CDR3 loop spans 15 amino acids. Germline V gene lookup returns CDR1 DFQATT and CDR2 SNEGSKA (reference sequence). CDR3 DNA sequence: TGCAGTGCTAGAGGCCAGGCGTCAGGCCAAGAGACCCAGTACTTC. This translates into CSARGQASGQETQYF.

The chain couples TRBV12-5 to TRBJ2-5; maybe TRBD2 (5 bases). Germline CDR1 LGHNT, CDR2 FRNRAP. The V and J ends lost 2 bases and 5 bases respectively, with 12 bases between them. The CDR3 is made up of 14 amino acids. The CDR3 DNA is TGTGCTAGTGGTTTGTGGGGTAGGAGGGAGACCCAGTACTTC. Protein sequence: CASGLWGRRETQYF.

Many counts were recorded for this clonotype. The chain is built from TRBV7-2 and TRBJ1-2, with 8 bases identical to TRBD1. The CDR3 runs 15 residues. V lost 5 bases, J lost 4 bases, and 9 bases stayed unmatched. CDR1 SGHTA and CDR2 FQGNSA come from the germline V gene. This CDR3 is CASSRTMDRAYGYTF. Written as DNA, the CDR3 is TGTGCCAGCAGCCGAACTATGGACAGGGCCTATGGCTACACCTTC. The full variable domain, rest sourced from reference TRBV7-2 and TRBJ1-2, is GAGVSQSPSNKVTEKGKDVELRCDPISGHTALYWYRQSLGQGLEFLIYFQGNSAPDKSGLPSDRFSAERTGGSVSTLTIQRTQQEDSAVYLCASSRTMDRAYGYTFGSGTRLTVV.

This clonotype showed up many times. V and J are TRBV7-9 and TRBJ1-4; D not resolved. CDR1 is SEHNR, CDR2 FQNEAQ, per germline (reference sequence). V was pared by 5 bases and J by 4 bases, with 2 bases between. The CDR3 sequence is 11 residues long. The CDR3 loop reads CASSRNEKLFF. The CDR3 coding sequence is TGTGCCAGCAGCCGTAATGAAAAACTGTTTTTT. The full variable domain, its missing parts supplied by reference TRBV7-9 and TRBJ1-4, is DTGVSQNPRHKITKRGQNVTFRCDPISEHNRLYWYRQTLGQGPEFLTYFQNEAQLEKSRLLSDRFSAERPKGSFSTLEIQRTEQGDSAMYLCASSRNEKLFFGSGTQLSVL.

Ten or more counts support this clonotype. The genes are TRBV5-1 and TRBJ2-5; TRBD1 matches 10 bases. The length of the CDR3 is 16 residues. V shed 4 bases and J 5 bases; nucleotides not matched to a gene: 11. Germline values: CDR1 SGHRS, CDR2 YFSETQ. This CDR3 reads CASSPVGTGERETQYF. The CDR3 nucleotides read TGCGCCAGCAGCCCCGTCGGGACAGGGGAGCGTGAGACCCAGTACTTC.

About this clonotype itself: This could be a read error, since a much larger clone is one nucleotide away. The chain links TRBV18 to TRBJ2-7; tentatively, D is TRBD2 (6 bases). Germline loops: CDR1 KGHSH, CDR2 LQKENI. Deletions cut 4 bases from V and 3 bases from J, with 16 bases between. The CDR3 is made up of 15 amino acids. CDR3 protein: CASSRGRGRGYEQYF. The CDR3 bases are TGTGCCAGCTCACGAGGACGGGGGAGAGGCTACGAGCAGTACTTC.

This clonotype was detected many times. The chain employs TRBV7-2 and TRBJ2-7; TRBD2 might be the D (6 bases). Germline V gene data show CDR1 as SGHTA and CDR2 as FQGNSA. The V end was cut by 5 bases, the J end by 6 bases, with 11 bases between. The CDR3 runs 12 residues. The CDR3 sequence: CASSRRVTEQYF. The CDR3 DNA reads as TGTGCCAGCAGCCGGAGGGTGACCGAGCAGTACTTC.